A selection of T cell receptor beta chains follows, all from one sample in a study of OX40 agonist ivuxolimab in advanced cancers. Data came from immunoSEQ multiplex PCR; TCRdb stores just in-frame clones and leaves some out. This table has some 100,000 clones, 84% appearing once. This material consisted of CD4+ or CD8+ T cells sorted from blood, taken in a trial of the OX40 agonist ivuxolimab. These receptors all stem from an adult with an advanced solid tumor such as melanoma, head and neck, liver or kidney cancer. Both conserved end residues are part of each CDR3. Fields, in order: D gene, J gene, V gene, clone size, CDR3 protein, CDR3 DNA. D genes are given only for firm matches. Only part of the rows carry a size: once, few, many, or a class if the clone is expanded.

D gene: .
J gene: TRBJ1-5
V gene: TRBV7-8
clone size: .
CDR3 protein: CASAAHGGRSNQPQHF
CDR3 DNA: TGTGCCAGCGCTGCCCACGGGGGCCGGAGCAATCAGCCCCAGCATTTT

D gene: TRBD2
J gene: TRBJ2-7
V gene: TRBV19
clone size: .
CDR3 protein: CASSTSGSFYEQYF
CDR3 DNA: TGTGCCAGTAGTACTAGCGGGAGCTTCTACGAGCAGTACTTC

D gene: .
J gene: TRBJ2-5
V gene: TRBV18
clone size: .
CDR3 protein: CASSRRGQETQYF
CDR3 DNA: TGTGCCAGCTCACGCCGGGGTCAAGAGACCCAGTACTTC

D gene: TRBD1
J gene: TRBJ2-5
V gene: TRBV18
clone size: .
CDR3 protein: CASSPRTGQEETQYF
CDR3 DNA: TGTGCCAGCTCACCAAGGACAGGGCAGGAAGAGACCCAGTACTTC

D gene: TRBD2
J gene: TRBJ2-2
V gene: TRBV6-5
clone size: .
CDR3 protein: CASSSPGLVGRELFF
CDR3 DNA: TGTGCCAGCAGTTCCCCGGGACTAGTGGGCAGGGAGCTGTTTTTT

D gene: .
J gene: TRBJ1-3
V gene: TRBV6-4
clone size: .
CDR3 protein: CASKGPGNTIYF
CDR3 DNA: TGTGCCAGCAAGGGCCCTGGAAACACCATATATTTT

D gene: .
J gene: TRBJ1-1
V gene: TRBV21-1
clone size: .
CDR3 protein: CASSKDSCSEAFF
CDR3 DNA: TGTGCCAGCAGCAAGGACAGCTGCTCTGAAGCTTTCTTT

D gene: TRBD2
J gene: TRBJ2-5
V gene: TRBV7-8
clone size: .
CDR3 protein: CASSQNPGLAVETQYF
CDR3 DNA: TGTGCCAGCAGCCAAAATCCGGGACTAGCTGTGGAGACCCAGTACTTC

D gene: TRBD1
J gene: TRBJ1-1
V gene: TRBV5-1
clone size: .
CDR3 protein: CASSLGDRVKNTEAFF
CDR3 DNA: TGCGCCAGCAGCTTAGGTGACAGGGTTAAGAACACTGAAGCTTTCTTT

D gene: .
J gene: TRBJ2-3
V gene: TRBV19
clone size: .
CDR3 protein: CASSEGPGTQYF
CDR3 DNA: TGTGCCAGTAGTGAAGGACCCGGAACGCAGTATTTT

D gene: .
J gene: TRBJ2-7
V gene: TRBV18
clone size: .
CDR3 protein: CASSRGPGPLNEQYF
CDR3 DNA: TGTGCCAGCTCACGTGGGCCAGGGCCCCTAAACGAGCAGTACTTC

D gene: .
J gene: TRBJ1-1
V gene: TRBV9
clone size: once
CDR3 protein: CASSKGRLTEAFF
CDR3 DNA: TGTGCCAGCAGCAAAGGGAGGCTCACTGAAGCTTTCTTT

D gene: TRBD1
J gene: TRBJ1-2
V gene: TRBV6-6
clone size: .
CDR3 protein: CASKTGGGGYTF
CDR3 DNA: TGTGCCAGCAAAACAGGGGGCGGTGGCTACACCTTC

D gene: .
J gene: TRBJ2-1
V gene: TRBV29-1
clone size: .
CDR3 protein: CSHPSYNEQFF
CDR3 DNA: TGCAGCCATCCCTCCTACAATGAGCAGTTCTTC

D gene: TRBD1
J gene: TRBJ1-6
V gene: TRBV7-9
clone size: .
CDR3 protein: CASSSVQGDSPLHF
CDR3 DNA: TGTGCCAGCAGCTCAGTGCAGGGGGACTCACCCCTCCACTTT

D gene: TRBD1
J gene: TRBJ1-2
V gene: TRBV5-6
clone size: .
CDR3 protein: CASSLASSGQGYGYTF
CDR3 DNA: TGTGCCAGCAGCTTGGCCTCTTCGGGACAGGGTTATGGCTACACCTTC

D gene: .
J gene: TRBJ1-6
V gene: TRBV15
clone size: few
CDR3 protein: CATRGWEMNSPLHF
CDR3 DNA: TGTGCCACCAGAGGGTGGGAGATGAATTCACCCCTCCACTTT

D gene: .
J gene: TRBJ2-1
V gene: TRBV7-3
clone size: .
CDR3 protein: CASSLVGRSSYNEQFF
CDR3 DNA: TGTGCCAGCAGCTTAGTTGGACGGAGCTCCTACAATGAGCAGTTCTTC

D gene: .
J gene: TRBJ1-3
V gene: TRBV29-1
clone size: .
CDR3 protein: CSVGAVSGNTIYF
CDR3 DNA: TGCAGCGTTGGGGCAGTCTCTGGAAACACCATATATTTT

D gene: .
J gene: TRBJ1-2
V gene: TRBV2
clone size: .
CDR3 protein: CASSETGNYGYTF
CDR3 DNA: TGTGCCAGCAGTGAAACAGGAAACTATGGCTACACCTTC

D gene: .
J gene: TRBJ2-7
V gene: TRBV6-6
clone size: .
CDR3 protein: CASSYSLQLYEQYF
CDR3 DNA: TGTGCCAGCAGTTACTCGCTTCAGCTATACGAGCAGTACTTC

D gene: TRBD2
J gene: TRBJ2-1
V gene: TRBV5-1
clone size: .
CDR3 protein: CASSFGGTPDNEQFF
CDR3 DNA: TGCGCCAGCAGCTTCGGGGGGACGCCTGACAATGAGCAGTTCTTC

D gene: .
J gene: TRBJ2-2
V gene: TRBV7-2
clone size: .
CDR3 protein: CASSSQAGTGELFF
CDR3 DNA: TGTGCCAGCAGCTCCCAAGCGGGCACCGGGGAGCTGTTTTTT

D gene: .
J gene: TRBJ1-1
V gene: TRBV27
clone size: .
CDR3 protein: CASGPEWSTEAFF
CDR3 DNA: TGTGCCAGCGGTCCCGAGTGGAGCACTGAAGCTTTCTTT

D gene: TRBD1
J gene: TRBJ2-1
V gene: TRBV11-2
clone size: .
CDR3 protein: CASSRSGTGGNEQFF
CDR3 DNA: TGTGCCAGCAGTCGCTCCGGGACAGGGGGCAATGAGCAGTTCTTC

D gene: .
J gene: TRBJ2-7
V gene: TRBV2
clone size: .
CDR3 protein: CASSENRATYEQYF
CDR3 DNA: TGTGCCAGCAGTGAAAACAGGGCAACCTACGAGCAGTACTTC

D gene: .
J gene: TRBJ1-3
V gene: TRBV6-1
clone size: .
CDR3 protein: CASSQSGNTIYF
CDR3 DNA: TGTGCCAGCAGCCAGAGTGGAAACACCATATATTTT

D gene: TRBD1
J gene: TRBJ2-1
V gene: TRBV18
clone size: .
CDR3 protein: CASSPGTGVVYNEQFF
CDR3 DNA: TGTGCCAGCTCACCAGGGACAGGGGTTGTCTACAATGAGCAGTTCTTC